Below are 13 T cell receptor beta chains sequenced from a single sample in a study of blood T cell repertoires in COVID-19. The data were produced by immunoSEQ multiplex PCR, yet TCRdb's version contains in-frame clones alone and is incomplete. The sample consists of approximately 140,000 clones, about four fifths of them appearing once. Source material: PBMCs or T cells enriched from blood (not recorded which). The receptor source for this set is a woman between 45 and 60 years old with acute COVID-19.

The rearrangement uses TRBV6-5 and TRBJ2-7; weak D call: TRBD2 (5 bases). Trimming took 6 bases from V and 3 from J, leaving 15 bases between them. This CDR3 spans 14 amino acids. Germline V gene data show CDR1 as MNHEY and CDR2 as SVGAGI. DNA of the CDR3: TGTGCCAGCAGCCTATCTAGGAGGAACTACGAGCAGTACTTC. It specifies CASSLSRRNYEQYF.

This sequence joins TRBV24-1 and TRBJ1-3; D remains unclear. Germline CDR1 is KGHDR and CDR2 is SFDVKD. The CDR3 is made up of 14 amino acids. Trimming removed 3 bases from V and 3 bases from J, with 8 bases in between. The CDR3 region has the DNA TGTGCCACCAGTGATCCGGGGTATGGAAACACCATATATTTT. Translating it yields CATSDPGYGNTIYF.

The V call is TRBV10-3, the J call TRBJ2-7; the D gene is possibly TRBD1 (6 bases). V lost 6 bases and J 2 bases, leaving 14 bases between the germline ends. Germline V gives CDR1 ENHRY, CDR2 SYGVKD. The CDR3 is made up of 14 amino acids. CDR3 sequence reads: CAISPGVGTYEQYF. The CDR3 DNA reads TGTGCCATCAGCCCAGGGGTGGGAACCTACGAGCAGTACTTC.

The chain combines TRBV20-1 with TRBJ1-2; the D is unclear. CDR1 is DFQATT and CDR2 is SNEGSKA in the germline V gene (reference sequence). V was shortened by 3 bases and J by 3 bases, with 11 bases between the two germline ends. This CDR3 has 13 residues. The CDR3 here is CSASESVDYGYTF. CDR3 DNA: TGCAGTGCTAGTGAGTCTGTAGACTATGGCTACACCTTC.

This rearrangement joins TRBV5-1 to TRBJ2-3, with 10 bases matching TRBD1. CDR1 and CDR2 from the germline V gene are SGHRS and YFSETQ. Trimming cost V 0 bases and J 4 bases; bases outside gene matches: 5. This CDR3 contains 16 residues. For the CDR3, the DNA is TGCGCCAGCAGCTTGGCCGGGACAGGGGATCCAGATACGCAGTATTTT. Translated, it gives CASSLAGTGDPDTQYF.

About this clone itself: The same CDR3 also results from other DNA sequences found in this sample. The chain is built from TRBV20-1 and TRBJ2-7, with 7 positions matching TRBD2. Unmatched junction bases numbered 7, after V lost 3 bases and J lost 2 bases. CDR1 is DFQATT, CDR2 SNEGSKA, per germline (reference sequence). This CDR3 is 14 amino acids long. The CDR3 DNA sequence: TGCAGTGCTAGTGCGTCGGGAGGCACCTACGAGCAGTACTTC. Its protein is CSASASGGTYEQYF.

The rearrangement links TRBV4-1 to TRBJ2-1; 9 bases align to TRBD2. Trimming removed 0 bases from V and 6 bases from J; junction bases left unmatched: 9. This CDR3 comprises 17 residues. The V gene's germline CDR1 is MGHRA and CDR2 YSYEKL. The CDR3 DNA reads TGCGCCAGCAGCCAAGAGTTTGGGCGGGAGGGCCGCAATGAGCAGTTCTTC. Translated, it gives CASSQEFGREGRNEQFF.

CDR3 region: CAWSVSRVSEQYF. CDR3 DNA: TGTGCCTGGAGTGTATCCCGGGTTAGCGAGCAGTACTTC. The rearrangement uses TRBV30 and TRBJ2-7; D is ambiguous. CDR3 length: 13 residues. V was trimmed by 0 bases and J by 6 bases, leaving 12 bases between them. CDR1 is GTSNPN and CDR2 is SVGIG in the germline V gene (reference sequence).

CDR3 sequence reads: CASSQEGTSGYYNEQFF. The CDR3 DNA is TGCGCCAGCAGCCAAGAGGGGACTAGCGGGTACTACAATGAGCAGTTCTTC. The chain couples TRBV4-1 to TRBJ2-1; 12 bases map to TRBD2. The germline gives CDR1 MGHRA, CDR2 YSYEKL. V shed 0 bases, J shed 3 bases, and the junction held 3 bases outside the gene matches. The CDR3 sequence is 17 residues long.

The chain is built from TRBV18 and TRBJ2-7, with D uncertain. The CDR3 is 14 residues long. The V end lost 3 bases, the J end lost 3 bases, and 12 bases lay between the germline ends. Germline V CDR1 and CDR2: KGHSH, LQKENI. As DNA, the CDR3 is TGTGCCAGCTCACCGAATTCCCGCGTCTACGAGCAGTACTTC. It codes for CASSPNSRVYEQYF. Based on the CDR3 plus reference TRBV18 and TRBJ2-7, the full variable domain is NAGVMQNPRHLVRRRGQEARLRCSPMKGHSHVYWYRQLPEEGLKFMVYLQKENIIDESGMPKERFSAEFPKEGPSILRIQQVVRGDSAAYFCASSPNSRVYEQYFGPGTRLTVT.

The chain links TRBV28 to TRBJ1-2, with D uncertain. The CDR3 contains 15 residues. Trimming took 7 bases from V and 2 from J, leaving 17 bases between them. Looked up from germline, CDR1 is MDHEN and CDR2 is SYDVKM. The CDR3 sequence is CASTLGPGENYGYTF. CDR3 nucleotide sequence: TGTGCCAGCACCCTCGGCCCCGGGGAGAACTATGGCTACACCTTC.

The J gene is TRBJ2-1, the V gene TRBV7-3; 9 bases are a match to TRBD2. This CDR3 is built from 16 residues. V lost 0 bases, J lost 8 bases, and 8 bases stayed unmatched. In germline, CDR1 is SGHTA, CDR2 FQGTGA. The CDR3 DNA reads as TGTGCCAGCAGCTTAACCCCCGCGGGAGGGCGGCATGAGCAGTTCTTC. Its protein product is CASSLTPAGGRHEQFF.

The V gene is TRBV19, the J gene TRBJ1-1; TRBD1 might be the D (5 bases). Germline-derived CDR1 and CDR2 are LNHDA and SQIVND (reference sequence). This CDR3 comprises 14 residues. Trimming removed 0 bases at V and 8 bases at J, with 13 bases between. As DNA, the CDR3 is TGTGCCAGTAGTATAGATGGGGGGTGGACCGAAGCTTTCTTT. Translating it yields CASSIDGGWTEAFF. The full variable domain, rest sourced from reference TRBV19 and TRBJ1-1, is DGGITQSPKYLFRKEGQNVTLSCEQNLNHDAMYWYRQDPGQGLRLIYYSQIVNDFQKGDIAEGYSVSREKKESFPLTVTSAQKNPTAFYLCASSIDGGWTEAFFGQGTRLTVV.